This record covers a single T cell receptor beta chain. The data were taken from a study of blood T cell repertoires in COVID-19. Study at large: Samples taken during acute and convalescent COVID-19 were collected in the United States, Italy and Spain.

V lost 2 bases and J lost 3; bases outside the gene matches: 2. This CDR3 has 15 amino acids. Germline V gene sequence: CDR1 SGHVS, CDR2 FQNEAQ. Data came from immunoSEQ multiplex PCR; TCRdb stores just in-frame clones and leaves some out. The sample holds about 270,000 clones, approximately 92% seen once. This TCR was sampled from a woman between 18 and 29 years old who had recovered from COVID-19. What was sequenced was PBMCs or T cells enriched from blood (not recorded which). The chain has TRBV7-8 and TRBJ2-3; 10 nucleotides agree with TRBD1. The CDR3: CASSLMGQGTDTQYF. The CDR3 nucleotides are TGTGCCAGCAGCTTAATGGGACAGGGGACAGATACGCAGTATTTT. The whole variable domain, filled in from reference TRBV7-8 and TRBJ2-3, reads GAGVSQSPRYKVAKRGQDVALRCDPISGHVSLFWYQQALGQGPEFLTYFQNEAQLDKSGLPSDRFFAERPEGSVSTLKIQRTQQEDSAVYLCASSLMGQGTDTQYFGPGTRLTVL.